This T cell receptor (beta chain) was identified in a study of human T cells and chemical hapten exposure. Time point meaning: patch test 2, 6 weeks after DPC sensitization. Specified treatment: therapeutic diphenylcyclopropenone sensitization with weekly scalp DPC. TCRdb processed the RACE reads anew with MiXCR; each CDR3 protein has one entry. The sample carries more than 60,000 distinct CDR3 sequences, approximately 10% recorded once. CDR1 and CDR2 from the germline V gene are ENHRY and SYGVKD. The J segment lost 3 bases and the V segment lost 10 bases, leaving 8 bases of the junction unmatched. The CDR3 is 14 residues long.

The sequence derives from a woman between 45 and 60 years old with alopecia areata. Some clones in this sample may be carry-over from other donors' samples. The sequenced sample was whole blood, obtained in connection with sensitization to the hapten diphenylcyclopropenone (DPC). V and J are TRBV10-3 and TRBJ2-2, with TRBD1 matching over 7 bases. Here the CDR3 reads CATETGIDTGELFF. The CDR3 DNA reads TGTGCCACCGAGACAGGGATAGACACCGGGGAGCTGTTTTTT.